This T cell receptor (beta chain) was retrieved from a study of T cell clones after liver transplantation. On the study more broadly: Liver transplant recipients had immunosuppression withdrawal attempted within 2 years. Draws occurred before transplant, before withdrawal, and after complete or failed withdrawal. Third-party-reactive TCRbeta sequences from pre-transplant mixed lymphocyte reactions served as antigen-independent comparators. Until 12-24 months post-transplant, subjects got standard immunosuppression and no induction.

V lost 8 bases, J lost 1 base, and 11 bases lay in between. Germline lookup yields CDR1 KGHSH and CDR2 LQKENI. There are 13 residues in the CDR3. The repertoire was sequenced with immunoSEQ multiplex PCR; TCRdb's copy has only in-frame clones and lacks some. Of about 100,000 clones detected, approximately 78% appear once; the ten largest clones hold over 0.75%. The rearrangement uses TRBV18 and TRBJ1-1, with D possibly being TRBD1 (6 bases). Sequenced material: CD4+ T cells from blood, taken before liver transplant. This TCR came from a human donor who received a liver transplant. In DNA form, the CDR3 reads TGTGCCAGCCGACAGGCCCAGAACACTGAAGCTTTCTTT. It encodes CASRQAQNTEAFF.